This TCR beta chain was profiled in a study of CD8+ T cells in alopecia areata. This clone has just a few counts. Within the sample, other DNA sequences also encode this same CDR3. RNA was isolated and reverse transcribed to cDNA, the sequencing template. Using immunoSEQ multiplex PCR, the repertoire was profiled, and TCRdb retains in-frame clones only, with some absent. This sample has about 110,000 clones, with under 60% found just once. Germline CDR1 is MNHEY and CDR2 is SVGAGI. Trimming shortened V by 0 bases and J by 3 bases, and 10 bases separated the two germline ends. This CDR3 is 15 amino acids long.

The sample was NKG2D-low CD8+ T cells sorted from blood. This rearrangement joins TRBV6-5 to TRBJ2-3; either TRBD1 or TRBD2 may supply D (6 bases each). This TCR derives from a human donor with alopecia areata. The CDR3 coding sequence is TGTGCCAGCAGTTACTCAGGAGGGGGGACAGATACGCAGTATTTT. Its protein is CASSYSGGGTDTQYF.